This record concerns one T cell receptor beta chain sequence. Antigen specificity is unknown. This specimen comes from a study of shared clonotypes between healthy human individuals. Whole-study results and caveats: Shared across a few donors were 4% to 6% of the naive CD4 clonotypes.

CD45RO-negative, CCR7-positively selected cells formed the naive CD8 fraction, excluding terminally differentiated effector memory CD45RA+ cells. The CDR3 is made up of 15 amino acids. V lost 6 bases and J lost 0; bases outside the gene matches: 7. Germline V gives CDR1 MNHEY, CDR2 SVGAGI. Repertoires were generated with immunoSEQ multiplex PCR, while TCRdb's copy carries only in-frame clones and drops some. Found here are hundreds of thousands of clones, 96% of them singletons; the top ten hold less than 0.25%. V is TRBV6-5 and J is TRBJ2-7; 8 nucleotides line up with TRBD2. The sequence came from a man under 40 in good health. The sequenced material came from naive CD8+ T cells sorted from blood. The CDR3 nucleotides read TGTGCCAGCAGGGCCGGGGGACTAGGCTCCTACGAGCAGTACTTC. This translates into CASRAGGLGSYEQYF.